This entry describes one TCR beta chain. Trimming removed 3 bases from V and 5 bases from J; junction bases left unmatched: 7. CDR3 size: 15 residues. From germline, CDR1 is ENHRY and CDR2 SYGVKD. As handled by the study authors: Reference gene primers were amplified, and this amplification served to estimate nucleated cell counts. Data came from immunoSEQ multiplex PCR; TCRdb stores just in-frame clones and leaves some out. V and J calls and clone size are given by that table; D and trimming were obtained from the DNA. The sample yields about 88,000 clones, 70% to 90% seen once. This record belongs to a study of blood T cell repertoires in COVID-19. About the study: Samples representing acute and convalescent COVID-19 were sourced from the United States, Italy and Spain. From T cells, B-cell-depleted T cells, or PBMCs came the material, which was cDNA or gDNA.

The chain recombines TRBV10-3 with TRBJ2-5, with 9 bases fitting TRBD1. The sample consisted of peripheral blood. The TCR was taken from a woman in her 70s with acute or convalescent COVID-19. The CDR3 is CAISDSTGGQETQYF. Here the CDR3 DNA reads TGTGCCATCAGTGACTCGACAGGGGGACAGGAGACCCAGTACTTC.